A single sample is the source of the 3 T cell receptor beta chains below, sequenced in a study of a mutant IDH1 vaccine in newly diagnosed glioma. Assay: immunoSEQ multiplex PCR; the TCRdb copy retains only in-frame clones and omits some. The profile covers tens of thousands of clones, with approximately 80% appearing a single time and 1.5% to 2% taken by the ten largest. Time point of the sample: baseline, week 1 (first vaccination visit). Sample treatment: pre-vaccination baseline after standard-of-care therapy. This sample comprised PBMCs, obtained from a glioma patient treated with radiotherapy, temozolomide or both. All receptors derive from a woman aged 40-49 years with glioma.

This clone was seen only a few times. The chain couples TRBV29-1 to TRBJ1-5, with D uncertain. Germline V gene lookup returns CDR1 SQVTM and CDR2 ANQGSEA. The CDR3 has 13 amino acids. V lost 6 bases and J lost 0, with 9 bases in between. The CDR3 region is CSVGENSNQPQHF. The CDR3 DNA sequence: TGCAGCGTGGGAGAAAATAGCAATCAGCCCCAGCATTTT. Complete variable domain (other parts from reference TRBV29-1 and TRBJ1-5): SAVISQKPSRDICQRGTSLTIQCQVDSQVTMMFWYRQQPGQSLTLIATANQGSEATYESGFVIDKFPISRPNLTFSTLTVSNMSPEDSSIYLCSVGENSNQPQHFGDGTRLSIL.

The count of this clone is one. This chain connects TRBV7-2 to TRBJ1-5; a weak D match, TRBD1 (6 bases). Germline V gene lookup returns CDR1 SGHTA and CDR2 FQGNSA. CDR3 length: 16 amino acids. V lost 3 bases and J 2 bases, leaving 14 bases between the germline ends. The CDR3 loop reads CASSLEGGGGNQPQHF. CDR3 coding DNA: TGTGCCAGCAGCTTGGAAGGGGGAGGTGGCAATCAGCCCCAGCATTTT.

This clone has only a few counts. Here the CDR3 DNA reads TGTGCCTGTAAAACGGGGAACACTGAAGCTTTCTTT. Its protein is CACKTGNTEAFF. V usage is TRBV30 and J usage is TRBJ1-1; D is ambiguous. Trimming stripped 6 bases from V and 1 base from J, with 9 bases between. CDR1 GTSNPN and CDR2 SVGIG come from the germline V gene (reference sequence). The CDR3 covers 12 residues.